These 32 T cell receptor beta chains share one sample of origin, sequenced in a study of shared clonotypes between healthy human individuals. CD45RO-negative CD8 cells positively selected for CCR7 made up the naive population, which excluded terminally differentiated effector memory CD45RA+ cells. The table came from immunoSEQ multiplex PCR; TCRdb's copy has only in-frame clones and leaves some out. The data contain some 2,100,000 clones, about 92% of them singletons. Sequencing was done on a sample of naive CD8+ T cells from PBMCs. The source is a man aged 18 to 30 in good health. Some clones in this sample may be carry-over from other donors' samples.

The CDR3 loop is CASSQDGQGWTEAFF. In DNA, the CDR3 is TGCGCCAGCAGCCAAGATGGACAGGGCTGGACTGAAGCTTTCTTT. The chain combines TRBV4-3 with TRBJ1-1; TRBD1 matches 8 bases. V was pared by 0 bases and J by 5 bases, with 5 bases of the junction left unmatched. Germline CDR1 reads LGHNA; CDR2 reads YSLEER. This CDR3 has 15 amino acids.

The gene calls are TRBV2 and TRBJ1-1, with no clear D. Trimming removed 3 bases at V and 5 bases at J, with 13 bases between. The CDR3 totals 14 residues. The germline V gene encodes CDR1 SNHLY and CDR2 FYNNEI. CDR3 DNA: TGTGCCAGCAGTGACTGGGCAGGCTTAACTGAAGCTTTCTTT. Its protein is CASSDWAGLTEAFF.

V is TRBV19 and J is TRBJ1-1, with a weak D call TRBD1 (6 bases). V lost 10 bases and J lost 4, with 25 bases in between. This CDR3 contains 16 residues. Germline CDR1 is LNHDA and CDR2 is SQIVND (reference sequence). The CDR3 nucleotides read TGTGCCACCAAAATCCGCAACTCGTGGGGGGCCACTGAAGCTTTCTTT. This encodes CATKIRNSWGATEAFF.

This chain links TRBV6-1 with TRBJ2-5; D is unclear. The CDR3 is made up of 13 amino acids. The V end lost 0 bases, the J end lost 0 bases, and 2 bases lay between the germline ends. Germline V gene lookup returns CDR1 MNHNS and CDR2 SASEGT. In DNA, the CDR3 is TGTGCCAGCAGTGAAGCGGACCAAGAGACCCAGTACTTC. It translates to CASSEADQETQYF.

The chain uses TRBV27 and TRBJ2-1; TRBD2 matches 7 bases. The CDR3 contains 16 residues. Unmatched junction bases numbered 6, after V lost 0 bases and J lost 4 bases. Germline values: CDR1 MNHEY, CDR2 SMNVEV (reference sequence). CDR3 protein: CASSLSTSEVYNEQFF. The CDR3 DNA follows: TGTGCCAGCAGTTTATCAACTAGCGAGGTTTACAATGAGCAGTTCTTC.

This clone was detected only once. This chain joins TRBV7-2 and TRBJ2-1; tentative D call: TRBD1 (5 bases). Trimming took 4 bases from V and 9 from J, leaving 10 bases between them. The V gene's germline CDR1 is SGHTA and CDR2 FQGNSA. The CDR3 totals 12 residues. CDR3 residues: CASSWGVGEQFF. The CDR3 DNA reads TGTGCCAGCAGCTGGGGCGTGGGTGAGCAGTTCTTC. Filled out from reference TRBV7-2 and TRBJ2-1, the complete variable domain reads GAGVSQSPSNKVTEKGKDVELRCDPISGHTALYWYRQSLGQGLEFLIYFQGNSAPDKSGLPSDRFSAERTGGSVSTLTIQRTQQEDSAVYLCASSWGVGEQFFGPGTRLTVL.

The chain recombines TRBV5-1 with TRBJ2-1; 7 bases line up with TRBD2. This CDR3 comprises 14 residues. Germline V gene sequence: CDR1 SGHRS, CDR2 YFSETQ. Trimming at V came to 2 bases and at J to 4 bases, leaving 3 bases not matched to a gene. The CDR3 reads CASSLAGPYNEQFF. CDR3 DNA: TGCGCCAGCAGCTTAGCGGGACCATACAATGAGCAGTTCTTC.

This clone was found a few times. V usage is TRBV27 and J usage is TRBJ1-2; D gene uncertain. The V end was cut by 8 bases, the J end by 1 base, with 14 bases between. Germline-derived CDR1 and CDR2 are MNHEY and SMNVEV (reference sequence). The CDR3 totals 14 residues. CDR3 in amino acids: CASAPGSFNYGYTF. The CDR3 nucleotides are TGTGCCAGCGCCCCGGGGTCATTTAACTATGGCTACACCTTC.

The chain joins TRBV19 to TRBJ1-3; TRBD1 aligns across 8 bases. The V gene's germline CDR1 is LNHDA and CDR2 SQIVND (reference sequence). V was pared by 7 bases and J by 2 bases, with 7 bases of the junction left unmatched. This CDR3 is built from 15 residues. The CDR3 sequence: CASIGDRGAGNTIYF. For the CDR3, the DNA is TGTGCCAGTATCGGTGACAGGGGAGCTGGAAACACCATATATTTT.

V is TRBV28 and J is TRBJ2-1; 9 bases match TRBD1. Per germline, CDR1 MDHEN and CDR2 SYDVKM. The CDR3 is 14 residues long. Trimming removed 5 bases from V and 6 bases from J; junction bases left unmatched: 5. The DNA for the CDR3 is TGTGCCAGCAGTATCAAGACAGGGGGCAATGAGCAGTTCTTC. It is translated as CASSIKTGGNEQFF.

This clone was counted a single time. Here the CDR3 DNA reads TGTGCCAGCAGCTTACTCCACAACACCGGGGAGCTGTTTTTT. Translation: CASSLLHNTGELFF. The genes are TRBV11-1 and TRBJ2-2; D is ambiguous. Germline CDR1 and CDR2: SGHAT and FQDESV (reference sequence). Trimming left V 2 bases short and J 2 bases short, with 6 bases between. There are 14 residues in the CDR3.

This CDR3 reads CASSDRGRGNTIYF. The CDR3 DNA reads as TGTGCCAGCAGTGATAGGGGGCGAGGAAACACCATATATTTT. V usage is TRBV27 and J usage is TRBJ1-3; 7 bases map to TRBD1. Germline lookup yields CDR1 MNHEY and CDR2 SMNVEV (reference sequence). V trimming: 5 bases; J trimming: 4 bases; junction bases outside the gene matches: 5. The CDR3 has 14 residues.

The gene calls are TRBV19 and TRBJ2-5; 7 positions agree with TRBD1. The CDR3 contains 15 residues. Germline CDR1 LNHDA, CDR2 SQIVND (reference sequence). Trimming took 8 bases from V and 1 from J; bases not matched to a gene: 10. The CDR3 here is CASATGASLQETQYF. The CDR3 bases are TGTGCCAGTGCCACAGGGGCGAGCCTCCAAGAGACCCAGTACTTC.

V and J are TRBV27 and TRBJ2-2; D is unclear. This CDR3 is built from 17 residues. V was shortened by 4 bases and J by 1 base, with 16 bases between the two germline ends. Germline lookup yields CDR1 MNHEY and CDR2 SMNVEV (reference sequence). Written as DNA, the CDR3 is TGTGCCAGCAGTTACACCTACCAGGACGGGAACACCGGGGAGCTGTTTTTT. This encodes CASSYTYQDGNTGELFF.

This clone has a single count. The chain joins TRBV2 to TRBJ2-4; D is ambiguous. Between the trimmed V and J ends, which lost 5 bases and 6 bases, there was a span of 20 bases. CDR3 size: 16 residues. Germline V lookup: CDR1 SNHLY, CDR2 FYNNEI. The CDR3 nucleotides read TGTGCCAGCAGTTCTCCGCCTCTAGAGACGAGAAACATTCAGTACTTC. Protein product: CASSSPPLETRNIQYF.

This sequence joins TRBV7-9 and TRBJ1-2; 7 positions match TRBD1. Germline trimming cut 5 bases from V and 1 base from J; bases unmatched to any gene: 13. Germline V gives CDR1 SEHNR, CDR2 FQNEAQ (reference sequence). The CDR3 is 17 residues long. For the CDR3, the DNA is TGTGCCAGCAGCGCGACCCTTCAGGGGGGGATTAACTATGGCTACACCTTC. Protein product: CASSATLQGGINYGYTF. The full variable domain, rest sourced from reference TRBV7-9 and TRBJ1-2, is DTGVSQNPRHKITKRGQNVTFRCDPISEHNRLYWYRQTLGQGPEFLTYFQNEAQLEKSRLLSDRFSAERPKGSFSTLEIQRTEQGDSAMYLCASSATLQGGINYGYTFGSGTRLTVV.

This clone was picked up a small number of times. The CDR3 DNA follows: TGCGCCAGCAGTCAGCCGGGGCTCCTTTGGGGGGAGACCCAGTACTTC. Amino acids: CASSQPGLLWGETQYF. The chain is built from TRBV23-1 and TRBJ2-5, with D perhaps TRBD1 or TRBD2 (5 bases each). Being an ORF, TRBV23-1 has a function that is uncertain. The CDR3 loop spans 16 amino acids. V shed 3 bases and J shed 5 bases, with 19 bases lying between them.

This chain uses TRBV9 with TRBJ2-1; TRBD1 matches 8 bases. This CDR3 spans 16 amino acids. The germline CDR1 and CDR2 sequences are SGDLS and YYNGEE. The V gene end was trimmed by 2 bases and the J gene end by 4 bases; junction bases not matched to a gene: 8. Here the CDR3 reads CASSVGGGTGYNEQFF. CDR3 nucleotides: TGTGCCAGCAGCGTGGGAGGCGGGACAGGTTACAATGAGCAGTTCTTC. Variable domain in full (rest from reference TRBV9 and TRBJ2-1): DSGVTQTPKHLITATGQRVTLRCSPRSGDLSVYWYQQSLDQGLQFLIQYYNGEERAKGNILERFSAQQFPDLHSELNLSSLELGDSALYFCASSVGGGTGYNEQFFGPGTRLTVL.

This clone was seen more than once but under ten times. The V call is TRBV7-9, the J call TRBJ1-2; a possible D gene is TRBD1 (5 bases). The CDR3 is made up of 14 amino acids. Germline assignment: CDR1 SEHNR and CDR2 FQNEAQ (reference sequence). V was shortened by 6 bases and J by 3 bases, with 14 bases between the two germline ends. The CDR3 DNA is TGTGCCAGCAGTACCACGGGACGAGACTATGGCTACACCTTC. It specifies CASSTTGRDYGYTF.

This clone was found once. CDR3 protein: CASSSPSGGPYNEQFF. As DNA, the CDR3 is TGTGCCAGCAGTTCCCCTTCGGGAGGGCCTTACAATGAGCAGTTCTTC. The chain couples TRBV27 to TRBJ2-1; 8 positions agree with TRBD2. Germline loops: CDR1 MNHEY, CDR2 SMNVEV (reference sequence). CDR3 size: 16 residues. V lost 4 bases to trimming and J lost 4 bases; unmatched junction nucleotides: 9.

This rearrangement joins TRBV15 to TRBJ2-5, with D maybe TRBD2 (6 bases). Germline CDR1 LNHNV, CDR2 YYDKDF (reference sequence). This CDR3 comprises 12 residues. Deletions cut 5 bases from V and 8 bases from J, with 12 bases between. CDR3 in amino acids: CATSLLGGTQYF. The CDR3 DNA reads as TGTGCCACCAGCTTATTGGGGGGTACCCAGTACTTC.

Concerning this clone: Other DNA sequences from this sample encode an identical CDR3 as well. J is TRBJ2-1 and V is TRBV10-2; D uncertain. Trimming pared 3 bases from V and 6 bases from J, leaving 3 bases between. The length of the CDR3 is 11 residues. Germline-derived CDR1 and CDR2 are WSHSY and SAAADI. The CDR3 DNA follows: TGCGCCAGCAGTGAAGGCAATGAGCAGTTCTTC. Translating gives CASSEGNEQFF.

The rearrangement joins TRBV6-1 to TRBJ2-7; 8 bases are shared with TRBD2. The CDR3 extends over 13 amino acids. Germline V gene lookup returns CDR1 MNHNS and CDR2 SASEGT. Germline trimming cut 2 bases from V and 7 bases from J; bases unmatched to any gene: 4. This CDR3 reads CASSEYKREEQYF. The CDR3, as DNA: TGTGCCAGCAGTGAATACAAGCGGGAGGAGCAGTACTTC.

The CDR3 protein is CASSLNGLNSGNTIYF. As DNA, the CDR3 is TGTGCCAGCAGCTTAAACGGACTTAACTCTGGAAACACCATATATTTT. The V call is TRBV7-6, the J call TRBJ1-3; no reliable D call. CDR3 length equals 16 residues. Germline assignment: CDR1 SGHVS and CDR2 FNYEAQ. Trimming stripped 2 bases from V and 0 bases from J, with 11 bases between.

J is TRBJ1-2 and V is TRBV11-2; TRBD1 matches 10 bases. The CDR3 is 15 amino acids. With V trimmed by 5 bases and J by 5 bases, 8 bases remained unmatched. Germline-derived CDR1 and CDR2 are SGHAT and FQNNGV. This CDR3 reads CASSPRQGAAYGYTF. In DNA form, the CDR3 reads TGTGCCAGCAGCCCGAGACAGGGGGCAGCTTATGGCTACACCTTC.

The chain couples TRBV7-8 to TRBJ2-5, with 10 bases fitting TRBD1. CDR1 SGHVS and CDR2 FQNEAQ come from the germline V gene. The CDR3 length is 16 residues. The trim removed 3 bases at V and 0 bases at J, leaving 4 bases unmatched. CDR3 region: CASSFEDRGYQETQYF. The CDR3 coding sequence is TGTGCCAGCAGCTTTGAGGACAGGGGGTACCAAGAGACCCAGTACTTC.

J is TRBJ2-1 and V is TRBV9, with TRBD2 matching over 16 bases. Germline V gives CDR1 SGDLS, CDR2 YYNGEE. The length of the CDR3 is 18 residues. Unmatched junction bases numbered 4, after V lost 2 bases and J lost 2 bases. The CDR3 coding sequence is TGTGCCAGCAGCGTCGGGACTAGCGGGAGGGCTCCCTACAATGAGCAGTTCTTC. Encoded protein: CASSVGTSGRAPYNEQFF.

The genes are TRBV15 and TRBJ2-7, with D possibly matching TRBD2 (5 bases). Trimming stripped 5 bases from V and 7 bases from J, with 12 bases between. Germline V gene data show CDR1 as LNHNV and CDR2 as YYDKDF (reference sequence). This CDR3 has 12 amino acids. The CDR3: CATSFRRGEQYF. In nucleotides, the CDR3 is TGTGCCACCAGCTTCCGACGAGGGGAGCAGTACTTC.

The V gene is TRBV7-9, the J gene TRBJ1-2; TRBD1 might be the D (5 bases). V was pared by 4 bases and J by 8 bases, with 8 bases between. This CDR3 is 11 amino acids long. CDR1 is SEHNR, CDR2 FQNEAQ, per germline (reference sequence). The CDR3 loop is CASSSQGGYTF. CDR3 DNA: TGTGCCAGCAGCTCCCAGGGCGGCTACACCTTC.

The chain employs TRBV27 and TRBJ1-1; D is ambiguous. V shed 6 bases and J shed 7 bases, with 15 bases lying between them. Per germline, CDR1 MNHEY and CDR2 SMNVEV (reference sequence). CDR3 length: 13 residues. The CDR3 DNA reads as TGTGCCAGCAGCCAATACAAGAGCCTTGAAGCTTTCTTT. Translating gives CASSQYKSLEAFF.

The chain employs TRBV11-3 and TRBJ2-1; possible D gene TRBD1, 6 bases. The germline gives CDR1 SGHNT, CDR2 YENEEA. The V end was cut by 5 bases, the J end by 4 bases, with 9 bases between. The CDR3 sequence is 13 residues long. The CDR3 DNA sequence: TGTGCCAGCAGCAAGGGGGAGTACAATGAGCAGTTCTTC. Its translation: CASSKGEYNEQFF.

CDR3 region: CASSPSRRGTGAQGEQFF. CDR3 DNA sequence: TGTGCCAGCAGTCCCTCACGGCGGGGGACAGGGGCCCAGGGTGAGCAGTTCTTC. The chain links TRBV28 to TRBJ2-1, with TRBD1 matching 10 bases. Germline CDR1 reads MDHEN; CDR2 reads SYDVKM. Losses at the gene ends were 5 bases for V and 9 bases for J; bases not matched to a gene: 19. The CDR3 length is 18 residues.